Shown below are 27 T cell receptor beta chains from a single sample sequenced in a study of T cell repertoires in cytomegalovirus infection. Each CDR3 protein is one row after TCRdb ran MiXCR on the reads. The sample records 400,000 to 600,000 distinct CDR3 sequences, under 45% being singletons. These receptors have no known antigen. The sample was cultured PBMCs, taken from culture after CMV antigen stimulation. These receptors were collected from a human donor in good health (CMV status not recorded). Some clones in this sample may be carry-over from other donors' samples.

This clonotype was seen only a few times. The rearrangement links TRBV2 to TRBJ1-1; 7 bases map to TRBD1. This CDR3 has 14 amino acids. From germline, CDR1 is SNHLY and CDR2 FYNNEI. Germline trimming cut 8 bases from V and 4 bases from J; bases unmatched to any gene: 10. CDR3 residues: CASGADRTGTEAFF. In DNA, the CDR3 is TGTGCCAGCGGGGCGGACAGGACGGGCACTGAAGCTTTCTTT.

In its sample, this clonotype was seen a few times. The chain carries TRBV6-1 and TRBJ2-7; 8 nucleotides agree with TRBD1. The V segment lost 5 bases and the J segment 1 base; nucleotides outside the gene matches: 7. The CDR3 has 15 amino acids. Germline CDR1 MNHNS, CDR2 SASEGT. CDR3 nucleotide sequence: TGTGCCAGCAGTAGCCGGGACAGGCCTTCCTACGAGCAGTACTTC. Its protein product is CASSSRDRPSYEQYF.

This clonotype occurred a few times. The chain carries TRBV5-6 and TRBJ1-4, with 9 bases matching TRBD1. Germline V gene lookup returns CDR1 SGHDT and CDR2 YYEEEE. The CDR3 contains 14 residues. V was clipped by 4 bases and J by 7 bases; unmatched bases: 5. CDR3 residues: CASSIGTGSEKLFF. The CDR3 region has the DNA TGTGCCAGCAGCATAGGGACAGGGAGTGAAAAACTGTTTTTT.

This clonotype was found a few times. The V and J genes are TRBV7-8 and TRBJ2-7, with a weak D call TRBD2 (7 bases). The CDR3 runs to 15 residues. Trimming stripped 5 bases from V and 0 bases from J, with 14 bases between. The germline V gene encodes CDR1 SGHVS and CDR2 FQNEAQ. The CDR3: CASSTGRGFSYEQYF. The CDR3 coding sequence is TGTGCCAGCAGCACGGGGAGGGGGTTCTCCTACGAGCAGTACTTC.

The rearrangement joins TRBV27 to TRBJ1-1; D remains unclear. The CDR3 runs 16 residues. CDR1 MNHEY and CDR2 SMNVEV come from the germline V gene (reference sequence). Trimming stripped 1 base from V and 1 base from J, with 13 bases between. The CDR3: CASSLFSSPPNTEAFF. CDR3 DNA: TGTGCCAGCAGTTTATTTTCTAGTCCACCGAACACTGAAGCTTTCTTT.

The rearrangement links TRBV7-6 to TRBJ2-3; 10 bases map to TRBD1. CDR1 and CDR2 (germline): SGHVS, FNYEAQ. V lost 4 bases and J lost 4; bases outside the gene matches: 11. The CDR3 spans 17 residues. The DNA of the CDR3 is TGTGCCAGCAGCTCACCCTGGGACAGGGGTGTTGCAGATACGCAGTATTTT. Residues: CASSSPWDRGVADTQYF.

The chain links TRBV5-1 to TRBJ2-2; D unresolved. The germline V and J ends were trimmed by 3 bases and 7 bases, with 7 bases remaining between them. Germline assignment: CDR1 SGHRS and CDR2 YFSETQ. The CDR3 consists of 12 residues. CDR3: CASSWSGGELFF. CDR3 DNA sequence: TGCGCCAGCAGCTGGTCGGGCGGGGAGCTGTTTTTT.

This clonotype occurred a few times. The chain combines TRBV7-8 with TRBJ1-3, with a weak D call TRBD1 (6 bases). V was pared by 5 bases and J by 0 bases, with 23 bases between. The CDR3 has 19 residues. Germline loops: CDR1 SGHVS, CDR2 FQNEAQ. CDR3 sequence (DNA): TGTGCCAGCAGCGCCTTATCGGGAAGGGGGACTCGCTCTGGAAACACCATATATTTT. Amino acid sequence: CASSALSGRGTRSGNTIYF.

The chain carries TRBV12-3 or TRBV12-4 and TRBJ1-2; the match to TRBD1 covers 10 bases. The junction had 6 bases not matched to a gene; V was cut back by 6 bases and J by 2 bases. The CDR3 loop spans 15 amino acids. The CDR3 DNA reads TGTGCCAGCAGACCGGGACAGGGGAGGAACTATGGCTACACCTTC. Translated, it gives CASRPGQGRNYGYTF.

The chain joins TRBV6-2 or TRBV6-3 to TRBJ2-5; possibly TRBD1 or TRBD2 for D (6 bases each). The CDR3 has 14 amino acids. CDR1 is MNHEY, CDR2 SVGEGT, per germline. V lost 2 bases and J lost 5, with 12 bases in between. As DNA, the CDR3 is TGTGCCAGCAGTTACGACAGGCTAGCGGAGACCCAGTACTTC. Its translation is CASSYDRLAETQYF.

The genes are TRBV19 and TRBJ1-5, with TRBD1 matching 10 bases. J was trimmed by 5 bases and V by 0 bases; bases with no gene match: 10. CDR1 is LNHDA and CDR2 is SQIVND in the germline V gene (reference sequence). There are 18 residues in the CDR3. The CDR3 loop is CASSIDSRDRGAHQPQHF. The CDR3 nucleotides read TGTGCCAGTAGTATAGATTCCCGGGACAGGGGTGCTCATCAGCCCCAGCATTTT.

This clonotype was seen only a few times. The V gene is TRBV12-3 or TRBV12-4, the J gene TRBJ2-7, with D maybe TRBD2 (6 bases). V was cut by 6 bases and J by 7 bases, with 19 bases left in between. The CDR3 is 14 residues long. The CDR3 coding sequence is TGTGCCAGCAGGGGAGGCGGCAGGGTGAGGGAGCAGTACTTC. This gives the protein CASRGGGRVREQYF.

This clonotype has more than one count but fewer than ten. This sequence joins TRBV12-5 and TRBJ2-4, with D possibly TRBD2 on 6 matching bases. V lost 0 bases and J 2 bases, leaving 14 bases between the germline ends. Per the germline V gene, CDR1 is LGHNT and CDR2 is FRNRAP. CDR3 size: 17 residues. The CDR3 loop reads CASGLVSPGVSKNIQYF. The CDR3 DNA follows: TGTGCTAGTGGTTTGGTTTCCCCGGGGGTGTCCAAAAACATTCAGTACTTC. Variable domain in full (rest from reference TRBV12-5 and TRBJ2-4): DARVTQTPRHKVTEMGQEVTMRCQPILGHNTVFWYRQTMMQGLELLAYFRNRAPLDDSGMPKDRFSAEMPDATLATLKIQPSEPRDSAVYFCASGLVSPGVSKNIQYFGAGTRLSVL.

The chain has TRBV20-1 and TRBJ2-7; maybe TRBD2 (5 bases). CDR1 is DFQATT, CDR2 SNEGSKA, per germline (reference sequence). With 6 bases removed from V and 3 bases from J, the gap between germline ends came to 18 bases. The CDR3 runs to 14 residues. Here the CDR3 DNA reads TGCAGTGCGAGCAGCGGTTTGGGCGACTACGAGCAGTACTTC. This translates into CSASSGLGDYEQYF.

The chain links TRBV7-2 to TRBJ1-2, with D perhaps matching TRBD1 (6 bases). V lost 4 bases and J lost 5, with 11 bases in between. This CDR3 is built from 13 residues. Germline CDR1 reads SGHTA; CDR2 reads FQGNSA. The CDR3 bases are TGTGCCAGCAGCTCGGACAGCCAGTATGGCTACACCTTC. Encoded protein: CASSSDSQYGYTF.

This clonotype has more than one count but fewer than ten. The J gene is TRBJ2-7, the V gene TRBV30; 9 bases line up with TRBD1. CDR1 GTSNPN and CDR2 SVGIG come from the germline V gene (reference sequence). The CDR3 runs to 13 residues. The J segment lost 2 bases and the V segment lost 1 base, leaving 0 bases of the junction unmatched. The CDR3: CAWSGTGAYEQYF. CDR3 nucleotides: TGTGCCTGGAGTGGGACAGGGGCCTACGAGCAGTACTTC.

V usage is TRBV10-3 and J usage is TRBJ1-6, with 8 bases matching TRBD1. In germline, CDR1 is ENHRY, CDR2 SYGVKD. V was pared by 0 bases and J by 7 bases, with 11 bases of the junction left unmatched. The CDR3 loop spans 18 amino acids. Written as DNA, the CDR3 is TGTGCCATCAGTGAGTCGTGGGACAGGTCCACTTACAATTCACCCCTCCACTTT. Protein sequence: CAISESWDRSTYNSPLHF.

V and J are TRBV15 and TRBJ2-7; D might be TRBD1 (5 bases). V shed 0 bases and J shed 4 bases, with 7 bases lying between them. The length of the CDR3 is 13 residues. Germline lookup yields CDR1 LNHNV and CDR2 YYDKDF (reference sequence). The CDR3 reads CATSREPGYEQYF. CDR3 DNA sequence: TGTGCCACCAGCAGAGAACCAGGGTACGAGCAGTACTTC. Looking up the rest from reference TRBV15 and TRBJ2-7 gives the full variable domain: DAMVIQNPRYQVTQFGKPVTLSCSQTLNHNVMYWYQQKSSQAPKLLFHYYDKDFNNEADTPDNFQSRRPNTSFCFLDIRSPGLGDTAMYLCATSREPGYEQYFGPGTRLTVT.

This chain uses TRBV5-6 with TRBJ2-3, with TRBD2 identical over 8 bases. Losses at the gene ends were 4 bases for V and 6 bases for J; bases not matched to a gene: 10. The CDR3 has 15 residues. Germline V gene sequence: CDR1 SGHDT, CDR2 YYEEEE. Here the CDR3 reads CASSTPGLGVDTQYF. For the CDR3, the DNA is TGTGCCAGCAGCACGCCGGGACTAGGGGTCGATACGCAGTATTTT.

There are a few counts of this clonotype. CDR3 region: CASSTSHFGQYF. The CDR3 DNA reads as TGTGCCAGCAGCACTTCGCATTTTGGGCAGTATTTT. This chain links TRBV7-2 with TRBJ2-3; D not certain. Trimming removed 5 bases at V and 11 bases at J, with 14 bases between. Germline V CDR1 and CDR2: SGHTA, FQGNSA. CDR3 length equals 12 residues.

J is TRBJ1-6 and V is TRBV3-1; D not certain. Trimming left V 1 base short and J 8 bases short, with 9 bases between. This CDR3 is built from 14 residues. Germline CDR1 and CDR2: LGHDT and YNNKEL (reference sequence). CDR3 bases: TGTGCCAGCAGCCAAGCTCGGGTCTATTCACCCCTCCACTTT. Translation: CASSQARVYSPLHF.

The chain carries TRBV2 and TRBJ2-2; 7 bases align to TRBD2. The V and J ends lost 7 bases and 4 bases, in that order; junction bases with no gene match: 9. The CDR3 is made up of 15 amino acids. Germline CDR1 SNHLY, CDR2 FYNNEI. CDR3 sequence reads: CASKIGLAVTGELFF. CDR3 nucleotide sequence: TGTGCCAGCAAGATTGGGCTAGCGGTCACCGGGGAGCTGTTTTTT.

The genes are TRBV19 and TRBJ2-4; D unresolved. Trimming shortened V by 3 bases and J by 0 bases, and 6 bases separated the two germline ends. This CDR3 is built from 14 residues. In germline, CDR1 is LNHDA, CDR2 SQIVND (reference sequence). For the CDR3, the DNA is TGTGCCAGTAGTATTTGGGGAGCCAAAAACATTCAGTACTTC. As protein: CASSIWGAKNIQYF.

The genes are TRBV5-1 and TRBJ2-1; TRBD1 aligns across 9 bases. V dropped 7 bases and J dropped 8; count of bases not matched to a gene: 4. Germline V gene sequence: CDR1 SGHRS, CDR2 YFSETQ. The CDR3 has 12 amino acids. The CDR3 spells CASGQGRHEQFF. The CDR3 nucleotides read TGCGCCAGCGGACAGGGGAGGCATGAGCAGTTCTTC.

The V call is TRBV4-1, the J call TRBJ2-7; the match to TRBD1 covers 8 bases. Trimming cost V 0 bases and J 3 bases; bases outside gene matches: 4. The CDR3 has 15 amino acids. CDR1 is MGHRA and CDR2 is YSYEKL in the germline V gene. CDR3 region: CASSQDSGGIYEQYF. CDR3 coding DNA: TGCGCCAGCAGCCAAGACTCAGGGGGCATCTACGAGCAGTACTTC.

This clonotype was observed a handful of times. The chain carries TRBV12-3 or TRBV12-4 and TRBJ2-1; D is perhaps TRBD2 (6 bases). This CDR3 is built from 15 residues. V dropped 3 bases and J dropped 2 bases, with 11 bases sitting between them. CDR3 loop: CASSFGGVAYNEQFF. The CDR3 DNA sequence: TGTGCCAGCAGTTTCGGAGGGGTTGCCTACAATGAGCAGTTCTTC.

This rearrangement joins TRBV12-3 or TRBV12-4 to TRBJ2-1; D remains ambiguous. V lost 7 bases and J 0 bases, leaving 10 bases between the germline ends. This CDR3 is built from 14 residues. In DNA, the CDR3 is TGTGCCAGCACGGGTCGGAGCTCCTACAATGAGCAGTTCTTC. This gives the protein CASTGRSSYNEQFF.